This entry is about one T cell receptor beta chain. Its antigen remains unidentified. This specimen belongs to a study of T cells expressing NK-cell markers. Whole-study context: The study sequenced eight donors, seven HCMV-seropositive and one seronegative. General study results and limits: Several donors likewise had their CD3+CD56-NKG2C+ fraction led by these clonotypes.

The CDR3 spans 15 residues. Germline values: CDR1 MNHNS, CDR2 SASEGT. TCR beta cDNA was generated via 5'RACE template switching incorporating UMIs. TCRdb reprocessed the 5' RACE reads; each CDR3 protein has one entry and no DNA is given. This sample carries fewer than 550,000 distinct CDR3 sequences, with over 1.1% going to the ten biggest clones. This sequence joins TRBV6-1 and TRBJ1-1; TCRdb lists TRBD1, though no DNA is available to test this call. The clonotype originates from a woman aged 50 to 60 in good health. Material for sequencing was blood T cells: a sorted CD56 or NKG2C T cell subset, CD4+ or CD8+ T cells, or bulk PBMC T cells (not recorded which). CDR3 loop: CASSEAPGMTTEAFF.